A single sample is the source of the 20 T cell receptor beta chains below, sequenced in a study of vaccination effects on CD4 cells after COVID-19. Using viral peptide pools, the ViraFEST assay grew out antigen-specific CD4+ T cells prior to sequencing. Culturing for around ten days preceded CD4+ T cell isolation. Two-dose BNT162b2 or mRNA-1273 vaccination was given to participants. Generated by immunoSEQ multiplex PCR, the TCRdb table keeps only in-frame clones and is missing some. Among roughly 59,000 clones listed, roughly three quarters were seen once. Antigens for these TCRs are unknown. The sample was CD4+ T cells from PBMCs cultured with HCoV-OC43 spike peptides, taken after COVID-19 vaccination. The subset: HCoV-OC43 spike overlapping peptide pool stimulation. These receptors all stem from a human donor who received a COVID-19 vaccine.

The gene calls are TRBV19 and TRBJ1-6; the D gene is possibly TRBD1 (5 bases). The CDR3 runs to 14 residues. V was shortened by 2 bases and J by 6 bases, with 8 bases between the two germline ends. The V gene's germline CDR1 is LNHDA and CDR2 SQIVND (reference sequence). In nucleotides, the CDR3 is TGTGCCAGTAGTATAAGGGACGGTAATTCACCCCTCCACTTT. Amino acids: CASSIRDGNSPLHF.

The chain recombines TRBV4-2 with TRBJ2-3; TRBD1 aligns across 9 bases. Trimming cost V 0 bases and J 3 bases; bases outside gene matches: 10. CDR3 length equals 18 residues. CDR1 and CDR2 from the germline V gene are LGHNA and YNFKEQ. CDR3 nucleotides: TGTGCCAGCAGCCAAGATATAAGTACAGGGGGCGCAACAGATACGCAGTATTTT. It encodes CASSQDISTGGATDTQYF.

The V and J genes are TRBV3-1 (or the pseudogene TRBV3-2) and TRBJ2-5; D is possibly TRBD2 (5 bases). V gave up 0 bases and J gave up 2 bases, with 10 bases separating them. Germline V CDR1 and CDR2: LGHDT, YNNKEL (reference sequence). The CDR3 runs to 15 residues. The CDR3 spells CASSQDGVGQETQYF. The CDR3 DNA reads TGTGCCAGCAGCCAAGACGGGGTGGGGCAAGAGACCCAGTACTTC.

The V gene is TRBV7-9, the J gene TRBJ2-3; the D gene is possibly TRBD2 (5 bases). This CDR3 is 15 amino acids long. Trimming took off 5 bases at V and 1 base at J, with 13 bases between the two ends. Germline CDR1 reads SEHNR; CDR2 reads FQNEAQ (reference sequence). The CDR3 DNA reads TGTGCCAGCAGCCCGGCCCTAGCTGGCACAGATACGCAGTATTTT. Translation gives CASSPALAGTDTQYF.

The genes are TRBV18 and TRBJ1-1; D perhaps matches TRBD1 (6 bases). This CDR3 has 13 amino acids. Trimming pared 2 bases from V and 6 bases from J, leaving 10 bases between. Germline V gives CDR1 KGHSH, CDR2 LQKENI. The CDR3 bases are TGTGCCAGCTCACCAGGGGGGCAGGCTGAAGCTTTCTTT. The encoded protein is CASSPGGQAEAFF.

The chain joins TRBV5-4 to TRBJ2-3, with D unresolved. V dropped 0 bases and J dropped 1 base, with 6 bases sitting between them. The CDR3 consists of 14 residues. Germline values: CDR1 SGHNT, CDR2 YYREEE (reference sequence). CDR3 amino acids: CASSLGARTDTQYF. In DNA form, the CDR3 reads TGTGCCAGCAGCTTGGGGGCCCGCACAGATACGCAGTATTTT.

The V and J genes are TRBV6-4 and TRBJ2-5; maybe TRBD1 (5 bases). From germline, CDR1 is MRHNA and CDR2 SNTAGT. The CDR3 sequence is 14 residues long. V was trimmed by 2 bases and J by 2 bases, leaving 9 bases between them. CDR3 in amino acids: CASSDETEQETQYF. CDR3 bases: TGTGCCAGCAGTGACGAGACAGAGCAAGAGACCCAGTACTTC.

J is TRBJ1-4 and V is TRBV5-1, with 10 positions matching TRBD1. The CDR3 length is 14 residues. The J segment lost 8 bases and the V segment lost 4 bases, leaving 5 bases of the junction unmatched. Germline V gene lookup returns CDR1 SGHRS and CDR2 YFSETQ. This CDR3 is CASSRGTGDEKLFF. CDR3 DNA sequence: TGCGCCAGCAGCAGAGGGACAGGGGACGAAAAACTGTTTTTT. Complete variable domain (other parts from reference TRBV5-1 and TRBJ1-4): KAGVTQTPRYLIKTRGQQVTLSCSPISGHRSVSWYQQTPGQGLQFLFEYFSETQRNKGNFPGRFSGRQFSNSRSEMNVSTLELGDSALYLCASSRGTGDEKLFFGSGTQLSVL.

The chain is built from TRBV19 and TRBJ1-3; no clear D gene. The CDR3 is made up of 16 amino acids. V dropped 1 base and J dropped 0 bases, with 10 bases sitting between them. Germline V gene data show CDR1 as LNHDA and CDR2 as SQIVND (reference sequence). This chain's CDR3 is CASSIAATYSGNTIYF. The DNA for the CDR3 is TGTGCCAGTAGTATAGCAGCCACCTACTCTGGAAACACCATATATTTT.

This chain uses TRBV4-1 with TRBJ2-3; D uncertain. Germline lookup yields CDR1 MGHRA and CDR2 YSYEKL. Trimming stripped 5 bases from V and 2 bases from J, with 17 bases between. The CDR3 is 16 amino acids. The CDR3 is CASSGPFLAFTDTQYF. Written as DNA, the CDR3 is TGCGCCAGCAGCGGCCCATTTTTGGCCTTCACAGATACGCAGTATTTT.

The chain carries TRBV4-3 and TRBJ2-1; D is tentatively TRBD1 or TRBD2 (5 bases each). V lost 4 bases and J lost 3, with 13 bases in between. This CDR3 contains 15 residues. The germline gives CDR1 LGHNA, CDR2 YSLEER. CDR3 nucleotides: TGCGCCAGCAGCCCCCGGGACGGAAACTACAATGAGCAGTTCTTC. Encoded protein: CASSPRDGNYNEQFF.

In DNA form, the CDR3 reads TGTGCCAGCAGCGTAGTGGGACAGCTAGCGGAGACCCAGTACTTC. This encodes CASSVVGQLAETQYF. The gene calls are TRBV9 and TRBJ2-5; possible D gene TRBD1, 7 bases. The V gene lost 0 bases and the J gene lost 5 bases, with 14 bases spanning the gap. Germline CDR1 is SGDLS and CDR2 is YYNGEE. CDR3 length: 15 amino acids.

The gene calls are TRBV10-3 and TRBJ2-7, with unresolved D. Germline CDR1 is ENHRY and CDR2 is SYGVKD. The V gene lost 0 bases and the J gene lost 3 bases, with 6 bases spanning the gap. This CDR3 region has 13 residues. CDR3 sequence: CAISESIRYEQYV. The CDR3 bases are TGTGCCATCAGTGAGTCGATCCGCTACGAGCAGTACGTC.

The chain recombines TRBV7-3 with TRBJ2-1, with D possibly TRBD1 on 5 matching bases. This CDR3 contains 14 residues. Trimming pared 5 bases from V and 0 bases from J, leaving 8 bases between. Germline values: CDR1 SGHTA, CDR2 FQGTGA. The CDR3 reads CASSDSSSYNEQFF. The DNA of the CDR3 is TGTGCCAGCAGCGACAGTAGCTCCTACAATGAGCAGTTCTTC.

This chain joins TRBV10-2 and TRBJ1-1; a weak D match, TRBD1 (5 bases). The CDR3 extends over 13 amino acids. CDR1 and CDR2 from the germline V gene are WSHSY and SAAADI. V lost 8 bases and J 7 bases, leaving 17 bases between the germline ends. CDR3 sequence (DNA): TGCGCCAGCCTAAAAGGGGCTGGTGGTGAAGCTTTCTTT. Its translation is CASLKGAGGEAFF.

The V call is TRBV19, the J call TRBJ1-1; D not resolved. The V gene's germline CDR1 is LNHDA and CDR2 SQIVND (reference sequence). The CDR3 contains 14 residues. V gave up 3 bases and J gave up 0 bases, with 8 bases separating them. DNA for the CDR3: TGTGCCAGTAGTATGAGACCCCTGAACACTGAAGCTTTCTTT. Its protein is CASSMRPLNTEAFF.

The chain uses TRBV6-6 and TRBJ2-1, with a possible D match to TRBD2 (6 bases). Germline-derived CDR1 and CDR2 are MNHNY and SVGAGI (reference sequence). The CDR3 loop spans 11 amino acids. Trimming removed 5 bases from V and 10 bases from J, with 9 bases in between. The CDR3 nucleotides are TGTGCCAGCAGTCCCGGACTAGAGCAGTTCTTC. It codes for CASSPGLEQFF.

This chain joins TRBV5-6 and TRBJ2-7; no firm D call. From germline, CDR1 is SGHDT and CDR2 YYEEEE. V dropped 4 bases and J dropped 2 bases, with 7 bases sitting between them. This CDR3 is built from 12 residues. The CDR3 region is CASSEGPYEQYV. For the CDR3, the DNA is TGTGCCAGCAGCGAAGGGCCCTACGAGCAGTACGTC.

This CDR3 is CSVIQGNGGTEAFF. In DNA form, the CDR3 reads TGCAGCGTGATACAGGGCAACGGGGGGACTGAAGCTTTCTTT. V and J are TRBV29-1 and TRBJ1-1; D might be TRBD1 (6 bases). With 6 bases removed from V and 5 bases from J, the gap between germline ends came to 19 bases. The CDR3 has 14 amino acids. CDR1 is SQVTM, CDR2 ANQGSEA, per germline.

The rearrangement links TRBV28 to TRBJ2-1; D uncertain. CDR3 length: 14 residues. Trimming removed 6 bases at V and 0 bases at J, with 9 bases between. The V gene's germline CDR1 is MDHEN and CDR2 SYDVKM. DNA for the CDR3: TGTGCCAGCAGGCTGACCGGCTCCTACAATGAGCAGTTCTTC. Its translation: CASRLTGSYNEQFF. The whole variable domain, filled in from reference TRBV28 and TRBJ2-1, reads DVKVTQSSRYLVKRTGEKVFLECVQDMDHENMFWYRQDPGLGLRLIYFSYDVKMKEKGDIPEGYSVSREKKERFSLILESASTNQTSMYLCASRLTGSYNEQFFGPGTRLTVL.